Listed here is a single T cell receptor (beta chain). This clonotype was seen many times. Its antigen remains unidentified. No much larger clone exists at a distance of one base, and base qualities are not known. Unmatched junction bases come to 6, with V trimmed by 2 bases and J by 5 bases. From its cysteine to its phenylalanine, the CDR3 spans 15 amino acids. CDR3 DNA only is kept here, 45 bases in frame from base 1. CDR1 SEHNR and CDR2 FQNEAQ were looked up in the germline V gene (reference sequence). This record comes from a study of early T cells in non-severe SARS-CoV-2 infection (dated by TCRdb to the early 2020s). Looking at the study overall: Bulk RNA from unsorted whole blood was used for TCR sequencing, so alpha and beta chains could not be paired.

Libraries came from 5' RACE. TCRdb lists the instrument as NextSeq 500. The TCR library protocol attached unique molecular identifiers to individual cDNA molecules to correct for sequencing error and PCR bias. Sequencing covered both TCR alpha and beta chains, and within each sample the abundances of alpha and beta sequences were tightly co-correlated. Per the source publication's procedure: Decombinator V4 was used to perform V gene, J gene and CDR3 annotation of TCR sequences. TCRs were defined as expanded if a significant change between any two time points was detected under a Poisson model with p below 0.0001. TCR abundances were normalised to the total number of TCRs sequenced per sample and expressed as counts per million. TRAV1-2 paired with TRAJ12, TRAJ20 or TRAJ33 defined MAIT TCRs, while TRAV10 paired with TRAJ18 defined iNKT TCRs. VDJdb, accessed on 1 November 2021, was searched for TCRs annotated for CMV, EBV and SARS-CoV-2, and TCRs annotated for more than one antigen were excluded. The public sequencing data were trimmed at Q25 with fastp and processed into clonotypes with MiXCR by TCRdb, which kept only in-frame beta chains. Rows with a matching CDR3 protein are joined into one entry that keeps the most common DNA and genes. TCRdb, not the authors, supplied the V and J calls. The sample has some 32,000 distinct CDR3 sequences on record, about 5.7% of them singletons. 5.5% to 7% of the sample is in the top ten clones.

The study was a case-control design nested within a healthcare worker cohort in London, UK, with weekly nasopharyngeal swab PCR tests and blood sampling. Healthcare workers were enrolled in the week of the UK lockdown, from 23 to 31 March 2020, and were followed every week for up to roughly 15 weeks. What the study reported, not specific to this receptor: Matching against VDJdb was skewed toward anti-spike CD8 responses, likely underestimated virus-specific expansions, and missed private and CD4 specificities.

The TCR originated in an adult who was a healthcare worker with PCR-confirmed SARS-CoV-2 infection or an uninfected control (not recorded which). The rearranged segments are TRBV7-9 and TRBJ2-7; TRBD2 fits 10 bases in the junction. The sample was whole blood. CDR3 reads: CASSLYLAGEDEQYF. The DNA is TGTGCCAGCAGCTTATACCTAGCGGGAGAGGACGAGCAGTACTTC.